What follows describes a single TCR beta chain. The CDR3 is made up of 16 amino acids. The sample belongs to a study of monozygotic twins with inflammatory bowel disease. The TCR libraries each used total RNA (approximately 4,000 ng per library). TCRdb reprocessed the 5' RACE reads and reports one entry per CDR3 protein, with no DNA. The repertoire shows tens of thousands of distinct CDR3 sequences; the top ten hold roughly 7.4%. Sequencing was performed on blood. The TCR sequence derives from a human donor with ulcerative colitis or Crohn's disease, or a healthy co-twin of an affected twin (not recorded which). The chain combines TRBV12-3 or TRBV12-4 with TRBJ2-2; TCRdb calls TRBD2, which cannot be checked without DNA. CDR3 residues: CASSPPWGTVGGELFF.